This T cell receptor beta chain comes out of a study of T-cell reconstitution after alpha-beta-depleted transplantation in children. Regarding this clonotype: Its cognate antigen is unknown.

Findings of the study overall: A year post-transplant, T-cell counts and diversity derived mostly from newly produced T cells.

Unique molecular identifiers were used in preparing the TCRbeta library. One entry per CDR3 protein results from TCRdb running MiXCR on the PCR reads. This sample has fewer than 700,000 distinct CDR3 sequences, with roughly 24% found just once. CDR1 and CDR2 (germline): SGHRS, YFSETQ. The CDR3 runs 17 residues. V gave up 1 base and J gave up 0 bases, with 11 bases separating them. Sequenced here: PBMCs, mostly from graft donor cells, sampled 360 days after TCRalphabeta/CD19-depleted stem cell transplant. This chain connects TRBV5-1 to TRBJ1-6; TRBD1 might be the D (5 bases). The TCR comes from a boy in the first two years of life who had a stem cell transplant for acute myeloid leukemia, so the T cells may come from the graft donor. CDR3 amino acids: CASSLSMDNSYNSPLHF. The CDR3 nucleotides read TGCGCCAGCAGCTTGTCGATGGACAACTCCTATAATTCACCCCTCCACTTT. The full variable domain, rest sourced from reference TRBV5-1 and TRBJ1-6, is KAGVTQTPRYLIKTRGQQVTLSCSPISGHRSVSWYQQTPGQGLQFLFEYFSETQRNKGNFPGRFSGRQFSNSRSEMNVSTLELGDSALYLCASSLSMDNSYNSPLHFGNGTRLTVT.